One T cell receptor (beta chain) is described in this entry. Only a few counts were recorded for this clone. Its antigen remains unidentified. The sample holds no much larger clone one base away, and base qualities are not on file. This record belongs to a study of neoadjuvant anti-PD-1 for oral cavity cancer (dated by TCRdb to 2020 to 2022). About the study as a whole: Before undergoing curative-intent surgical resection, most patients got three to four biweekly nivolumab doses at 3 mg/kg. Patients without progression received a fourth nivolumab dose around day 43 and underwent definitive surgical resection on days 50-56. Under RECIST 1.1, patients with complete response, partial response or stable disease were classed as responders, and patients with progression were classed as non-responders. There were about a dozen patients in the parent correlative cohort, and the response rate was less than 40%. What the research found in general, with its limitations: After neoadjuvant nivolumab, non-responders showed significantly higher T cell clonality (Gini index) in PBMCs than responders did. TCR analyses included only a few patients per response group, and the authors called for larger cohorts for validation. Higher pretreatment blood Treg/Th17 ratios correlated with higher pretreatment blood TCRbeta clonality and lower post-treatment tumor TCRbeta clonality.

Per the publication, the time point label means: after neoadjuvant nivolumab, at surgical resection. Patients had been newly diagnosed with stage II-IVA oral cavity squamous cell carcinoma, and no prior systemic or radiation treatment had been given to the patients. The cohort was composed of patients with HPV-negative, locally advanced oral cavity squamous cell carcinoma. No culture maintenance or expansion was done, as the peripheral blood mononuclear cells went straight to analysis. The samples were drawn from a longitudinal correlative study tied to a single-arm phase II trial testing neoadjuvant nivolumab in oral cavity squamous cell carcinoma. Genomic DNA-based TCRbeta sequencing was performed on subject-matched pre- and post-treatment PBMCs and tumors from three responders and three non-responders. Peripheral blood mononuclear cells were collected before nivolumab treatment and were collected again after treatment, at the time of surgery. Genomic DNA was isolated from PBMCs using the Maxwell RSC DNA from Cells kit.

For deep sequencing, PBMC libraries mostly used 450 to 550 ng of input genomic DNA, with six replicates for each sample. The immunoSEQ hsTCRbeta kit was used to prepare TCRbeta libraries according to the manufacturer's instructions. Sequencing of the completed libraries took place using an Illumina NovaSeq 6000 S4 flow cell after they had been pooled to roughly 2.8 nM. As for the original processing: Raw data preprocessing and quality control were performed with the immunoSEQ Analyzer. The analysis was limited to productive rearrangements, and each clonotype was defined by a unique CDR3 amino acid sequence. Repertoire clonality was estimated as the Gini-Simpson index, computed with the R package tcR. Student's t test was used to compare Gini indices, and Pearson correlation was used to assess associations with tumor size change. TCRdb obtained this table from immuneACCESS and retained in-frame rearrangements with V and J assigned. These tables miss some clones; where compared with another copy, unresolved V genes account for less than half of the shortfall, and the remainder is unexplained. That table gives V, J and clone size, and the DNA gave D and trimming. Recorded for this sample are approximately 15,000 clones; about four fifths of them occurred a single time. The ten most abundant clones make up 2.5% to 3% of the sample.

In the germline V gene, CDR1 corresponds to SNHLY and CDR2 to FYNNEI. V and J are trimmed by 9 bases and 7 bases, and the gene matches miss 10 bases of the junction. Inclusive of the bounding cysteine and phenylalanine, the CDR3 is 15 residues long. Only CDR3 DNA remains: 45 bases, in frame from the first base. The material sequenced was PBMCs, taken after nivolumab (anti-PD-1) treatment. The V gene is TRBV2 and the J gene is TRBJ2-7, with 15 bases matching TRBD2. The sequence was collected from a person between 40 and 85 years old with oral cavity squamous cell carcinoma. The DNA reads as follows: TGTGCCAGTTCCAGGGGACTAGCGGGAGGAGGAGAGCAGTACTTC. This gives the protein CASSRGLAGGGEQYF.